This T cell receptor (beta chain) was sequenced for a study of T-cell memory formation after mild COVID-19. The V gene end was trimmed by 8 bases and the J gene end by 4 bases; junction bases not matched to a gene: 14. The V gene's germline CDR1 is LGHDT and CDR2 YNNKEL (reference sequence). This CDR3 is 17 amino acids long. MiXCR, applied by TCRdb to the 5' RACE reads, yields one record per CDR3 protein. The data contain about 270,000 distinct CDR3 sequences, 15% of them singletons. This clonotype turned up a few times. Sequencing was done on a sample of PBMCs or a T cell subset sorted from them (not recorded which). The J gene is TRBJ2-7, the V gene TRBV3-1; 13 bases agree with TRBD2. This receptor was obtained from an adult woman who had mild COVID-19 (a few samples of this study predate the infection). Cell type and time point are not known. The CDR3 sequence: CASGWTSGGPLRYEQYF. The CDR3 nucleotides are TGTGCCAGCGGTTGGACTAGCGGGGGTCCCTTGAGATACGAGCAGTACTTC.